This T cell receptor (beta chain) derives from a study of T cell clonotyping in hematopoietic cell transplantation. Of note for this clone: Its matching antigen is unknown.

Here immunoSEQ multiplex PCR was the method, and the copy in TCRdb shows in-frame clones only, minus some. The sample gives about 11,000 clones, approximately 49% of which show up once; less than 10% is in the top ten. The study, taken as a whole, reports: Few recipient clonotypes overlapped donors; over 95% were de novo at given depth. After transplant, recipient diversity fell while pathologically expanded clonotypes grew through day 180. Broader posttransplant TCR repertoire diversity was predicted by graft donor and pretransplant recipient Inverse Simpson Index values.

Specimen: PBMCs, collected 30 days after allogeneic stem cell transplant. The sequence derives from a male patient aged 50 to 60 who had an allogeneic stem cell transplant from an unrelated donor, so the T cells may come from the graft donor. Some clones in this sample may be carry-over from other donors' samples.

CDR3 bases: TGTGCCAGCGCAGGGACAGGGTCCCTCGAGCAGTACTTC. This gives the protein CASAGTGSLEQYF. The genes are TRBV9 and TRBJ2-7, with 9 bases fitting TRBD1. Unmatched junction bases numbered 8, after V lost 7 bases and J lost 6 bases. The CDR3 is 13 amino acids. Germline lookup yields CDR1 SGDLS and CDR2 YYNGEE.